This T cell receptor (beta chain) was identified in a study of T cell changes during pregnancy in multiple sclerosis. There are 13 residues in the CDR3. V lost 3 bases, J lost 3 bases, and 0 bases stayed unmatched. Germline-derived CDR1 and CDR2 are GTSNPN and SVGIG (reference sequence). The protocol was immunoSEQ multiplex PCR, while the TCRdb copy is restricted to in-frame clones and leaves out a portion. Seen here are approximately 69,000 clones, about 91% observed once, and the top ten hold almost 0.3%. The rearrangement joins TRBV30 to TRBJ2-3, with TRBD1 matching over 10 bases. This receptor was obtained from a female donor in good health, enrolled as a control in a pregnancy study. The source material was CD4+ T cells from peripheral blood mononuclear cells, sampled in the third trimester of pregnancy. The CDR3 protein is CAWRDRGTDTQYF. The CDR3 coding sequence is TGTGCCTGGAGGGACAGGGGGACAGATACGCAGTATTTT.